A single sample is the source of the 9 T cell receptor beta chains below, sequenced in a study of T cell repertoires in cytomegalovirus infection. TCRdb called the reads again in MiXCR, with one record for every CDR3 protein. The sample consists of roughly 150,000 distinct CDR3 sequences, about 22% of them appearing once. These receptors have no identified antigens. Sequencing used CD8+ T cells from cultured PBMCs, obtained from culture after CMV antigen stimulation. These receptors originate from a human donor in good health (CMV status not recorded). Some clones in this sample may be carry-over from other donors' samples.

This chain joins TRBV6-5 and TRBJ1-1, with D uncertain. Germline lookup yields CDR1 MNHEY and CDR2 SVGAGI. This CDR3 is 15 amino acids long. V shed 6 bases and J shed 4 bases, with 18 bases lying between them. The CDR3 bases are TGTGCCAGCAGCATCGATCTTTCCTGGGGCACTGAAGCTTTCTTT. Protein: CASSIDLSWGTEAFF.

This chain joins TRBV13 and TRBJ1-4; 8 nucleotides agree with TRBD1. V gave up 7 bases and J gave up 5 bases; unmatched junction bases: 3. Germline V gene lookup returns CDR1 PRHDT and CDR2 FYEKMQ (reference sequence). This CDR3 contains 13 residues. As DNA, the CDR3 is TGTGCCAGCAACGGACAGGGAAATGAAAAACTGTTTTTT. Protein: CASNGQGNEKLFF.

V and J are TRBV28 and TRBJ2-5, with D perhaps TRBD1 (5 bases). The ends were cut back, 6 bases at V and 3 bases at J, with 14 bases in the middle. This CDR3 has 14 amino acids. Germline CDR1 reads MDHEN; CDR2 reads SYDVKM. CDR3 DNA: TGTGCCAGCAGAAACGACAGTAAAAAAGAGACCCAGTACTTC. Translating gives CASRNDSKKETQYF.

V gene TRBV7-9 combines with J gene TRBJ1-2; D might be TRBD1 (5 bases). The germline CDR1 and CDR2 sequences are SEHNR and FQNEAQ (reference sequence). V lost 5 bases to trimming and J lost 2 bases, with 24 bases between them. The CDR3 is made up of 18 amino acids. As DNA, the CDR3 is TGTGCCAGCAGCGACCCGGTTAGACAGATTCAACAAAACTATGGCTACACCTTC. Protein: CASSDPVRQIQQNYGYTF.

This rearrangement joins TRBV4-1 to TRBJ1-1; tentative D call: TRBD1 (5 bases). The CDR3 has 15 amino acids. The ends were cut back, 7 bases at V and 0 bases at J, with 15 bases in the middle. Looked up from germline, CDR1 is MGHRA and CDR2 is YSYEKL. The CDR3 region has the DNA TGCGCCAGCACCCACGAGACAGACATGAACACTGAAGCTTTCTTT. Translating gives CASTHETDMNTEAFF.

This clonotype has only one observation. The CDR3 region is CASSPEVNTGELFF. The DNA of the CDR3 is TGTGCCAGCTCACCTGAAGTGAACACCGGGGAGCTGTTTTTT. The V gene is TRBV18, the J gene TRBJ2-2; no definite D call. V was cut by 3 bases and J by 1 base, with 6 bases left in between. The CDR3 has 14 amino acids. Per germline, CDR1 KGHSH and CDR2 LQKENI.

This clonotype turned up a few times. The chain combines TRBV6-2 or TRBV6-3 with TRBJ1-1; maybe TRBD1 (5 bases). Germline V gene sequence: CDR1 MNHEY, CDR2 SVGEGT. The CDR3 contains 14 residues. V was trimmed by 2 bases and J by 7 bases, leaving 14 bases between them. The DNA of the CDR3 is TGTGCCAGCAGTTACGTCCCGGGACGTGATGAAGCTTTCTTT. Encoded protein: CASSYVPGRDEAFF.

This clonotype has a handful of counts. This chain connects TRBV9 to TRBJ2-1, with TRBD2 matching 8 bases. CDR1 SGDLS and CDR2 YYNGEE come from the germline V gene. With V trimmed by 4 bases and J by 2 bases, 8 bases remained unmatched. CDR3 length: 16 residues. For the CDR3, the DNA is TGTGCCAGCAGCCCAATAGCGGGGCCTCCCTACAATGAGCAGTTCTTC. It codes for CASSPIAGPPYNEQFF.

This rearrangement joins TRBV19 to TRBJ1-2, with D perhaps matching TRBD1 (5 bases). The CDR3 covers 13 residues. Germline-derived CDR1 and CDR2 are LNHDA and SQIVND (reference sequence). V lost 1 base and J lost 7, with 10 bases in between. The CDR3 spells CASSIVRDLGYTF. CDR3 bases: TGTGCCAGTAGTATAGTCCGGGACCTTGGCTACACCTTC.